Detailed here is one T cell receptor (beta chain). Its antigen is currently unknown. A second PCR of 7 to 11 cycles used a sample-barcoded 5' primer and a J-beta primer mix. MiXCR was run by TCRdb on the 5' RACE reads, yielding one entry per CDR3 protein. The sample shows 1.5 million to 2 million distinct CDR3 sequences, 28% of them seen only once. In germline, CDR1 is LGHDT, CDR2 YNNKEL (reference sequence). V trimming: 0 bases; J trimming: 0 bases; junction bases outside the gene matches: 4. The CDR3 is made up of 16 amino acids. The donors, all healthy, were Caucasians living in Russia, aged 6 to 90. With each sample, at least 5 micrograms of total RNA were extracted. The data stem from a study of blood T cells in healthy people across ages. General study findings and limits: Whereas aged donors had fewer naive CD4+ cells, long-lived donors had more of them and higher diversity. For the donors, CMV status was unknown and possibly confounded expanded clonotype changes.

The rearrangement links TRBV3-1 to TRBJ1-2; 7 bases align to TRBD1. The sequenced sample was blood. The source of this sequence is a woman younger than 45 in good health. For the CDR3, the DNA is TGTGCCAGCAGCCAAGAGGAGGACAGGCCTAACTATGGCTACACCTTC. Translation: CASSQEEDRPNYGYTF.